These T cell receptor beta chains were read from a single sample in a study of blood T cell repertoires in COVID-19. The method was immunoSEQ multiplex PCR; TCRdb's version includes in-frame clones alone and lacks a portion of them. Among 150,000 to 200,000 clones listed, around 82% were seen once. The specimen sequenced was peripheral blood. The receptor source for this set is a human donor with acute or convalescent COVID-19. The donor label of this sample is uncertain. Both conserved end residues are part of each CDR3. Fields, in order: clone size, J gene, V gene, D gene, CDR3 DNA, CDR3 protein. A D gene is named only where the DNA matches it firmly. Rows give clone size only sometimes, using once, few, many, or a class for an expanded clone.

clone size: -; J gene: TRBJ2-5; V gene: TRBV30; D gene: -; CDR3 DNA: TGTGCCTGGAGGGGGGGTCGCCAAGAGACCCAGTACTTC; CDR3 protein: CAWRGGRQETQYF
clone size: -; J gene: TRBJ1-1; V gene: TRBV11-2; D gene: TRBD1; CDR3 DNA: TGTGCCAGCAGCTTTGATGACAGGGCGGACACTGAAGCTTTCTTT; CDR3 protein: CASSFDDRADTEAFF
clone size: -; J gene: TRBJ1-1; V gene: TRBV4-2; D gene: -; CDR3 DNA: TGTGCCAGCAGCCAAGAGGCAGGTACCGGCACTGAAGCTTTCTTT; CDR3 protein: CASSQEAGTGTEAFF
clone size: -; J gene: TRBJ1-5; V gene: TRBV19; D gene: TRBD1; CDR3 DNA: TGTGCCAGTAGTACCGGGACAGGGGGTGGACAGCCCCAGCATTTT; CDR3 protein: CASSTGTGGGQPQHF
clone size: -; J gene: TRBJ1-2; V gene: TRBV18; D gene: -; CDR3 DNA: TGTGCCAGCTCGGCGTACGGACAGCATGGCTACACCTTC; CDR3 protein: CASSAYGQHGYTF
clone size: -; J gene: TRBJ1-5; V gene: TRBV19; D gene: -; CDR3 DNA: TGTGCCAGTAATACTTATAGCAATCAGCCCCAGCATTTT; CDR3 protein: CASNTYSNQPQHF
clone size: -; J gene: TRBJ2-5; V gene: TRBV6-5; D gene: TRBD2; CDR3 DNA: TGTGCCAGCGGCCGGGAGGGGCAACAAGAGACCCAGTACTTC; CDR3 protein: CASGREGQQETQYF
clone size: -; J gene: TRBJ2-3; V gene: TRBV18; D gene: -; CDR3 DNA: TGTGCCAGCTCACCACTGGAGGGGCTCTTCACAGATACGCAGTATTTT; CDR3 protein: CASSPLEGLFTDTQYF
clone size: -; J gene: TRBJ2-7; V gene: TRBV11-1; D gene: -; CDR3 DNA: TGTGCCAGCACTCTCGGTCGGGGGGCCTTTTACGAGCAGTACTTC; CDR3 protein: CASTLGRGAFYEQYF
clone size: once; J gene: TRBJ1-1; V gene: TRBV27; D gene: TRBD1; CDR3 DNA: TGTGCCAGCAGTTCGTTCGGACAGGGTATGACTGAAGCTTTCTTT; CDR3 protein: CASSSFGQGMTEAFF
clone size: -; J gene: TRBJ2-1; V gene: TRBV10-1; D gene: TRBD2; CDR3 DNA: TGCGCCAGCAGCATGACTAGCGGGGGGTCCAATGAGCAGTTCTTC; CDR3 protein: CASSMTSGGSNEQFF
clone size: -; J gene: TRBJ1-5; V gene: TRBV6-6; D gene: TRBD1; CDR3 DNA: TGTGCCAGCAGAAAGGGACAGGGAGAGCCCCAGCATTTT; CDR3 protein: CASRKGQGEPQHF
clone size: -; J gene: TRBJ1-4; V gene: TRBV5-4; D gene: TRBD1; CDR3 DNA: TGTGCCAGCAGCTTGCCCGGGACAGATAGTGAAAAACTGTTTTTT; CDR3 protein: CASSLPGTDSEKLFF
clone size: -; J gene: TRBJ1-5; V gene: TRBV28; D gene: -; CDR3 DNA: TGTGCCAGCAGTTTGCGGAATCAGCCCCAGCATTTT; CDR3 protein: CASSLRNQPQHF
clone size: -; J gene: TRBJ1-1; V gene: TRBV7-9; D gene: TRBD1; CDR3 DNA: TGTGCCAGCAGCCCGGGGACAGGGGGCGCGACTGAAGCTTTCTTT; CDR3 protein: CASSPGTGGATEAFF
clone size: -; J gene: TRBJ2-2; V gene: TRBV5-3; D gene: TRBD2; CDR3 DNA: TGTGCCAGAAGCTCGGGACTAGCGGGAGATGAGAACACCGGGGAGCTGTTTTTT; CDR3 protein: CARSSGLAGDENTGELFF
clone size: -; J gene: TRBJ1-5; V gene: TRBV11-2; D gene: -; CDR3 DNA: TGTGCCAGCAGCTTAGTGGGCCAGCCCCAGCATTTT; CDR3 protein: CASSLVGQPQHF
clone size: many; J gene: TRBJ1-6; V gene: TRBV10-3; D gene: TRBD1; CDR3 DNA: TGTGCCATCTCTACAGGGGCGCAAGACTCACCCCTCCACTTT; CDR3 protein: CAISTGAQDSPLHF
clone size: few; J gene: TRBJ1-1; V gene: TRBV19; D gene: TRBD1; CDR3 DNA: TGTGCCAGTAACTCAGGGGGCGTGAGAACTGAAGCTTTCTTT; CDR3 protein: CASNSGGVRTEAFF
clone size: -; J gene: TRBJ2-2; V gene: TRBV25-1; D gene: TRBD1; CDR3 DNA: TGTGCCAGCAGTGAGGACAGGGGGACGAACACCGGGGAGCTGTTTTTT; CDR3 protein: CASSEDRGTNTGELFF
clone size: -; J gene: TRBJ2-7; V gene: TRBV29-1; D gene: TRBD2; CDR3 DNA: TGCAGCGCCCGGCGGGGGACTAGAGGCGAGCAGTACTTC; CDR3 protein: CSARRGTRGEQYF
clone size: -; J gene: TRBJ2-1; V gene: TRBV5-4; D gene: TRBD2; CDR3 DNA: TGTGCCAGCAGCTTGAGGCAAGCGGGAGCGAGTGAGCAGTTCTTC; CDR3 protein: CASSLRQAGASEQFF
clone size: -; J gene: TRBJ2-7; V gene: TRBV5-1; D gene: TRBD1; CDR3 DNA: TGCGCCAGCAGCTTGGGGGCTACAGGGGCCGAGCAGTACTTC; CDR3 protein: CASSLGATGAEQYF